Listed here are 11 T cell receptor beta chains from one sample, sequenced in a study of T cells in Graves' hyperthyroidism and ophthalmopathy. Template material for amplifying TCR beta CDR3 regions consisted of RNA transcripts. The HTBI primer set served for first-round RT-PCR of the TCR CDR3. TCRdb redid the calling of the multiplex PCR reads with MiXCR, one entry per CDR3 protein. This table holds 700,000 to 950,000 distinct CDR3 sequences, roughly a third found once. Sequencing was carried out using blood. The receptors stem from a woman between 40 and 50 years old with Graves' hyperthyroidism.

This clonotype was counted between two and nine times. The gene calls are TRBV28 and TRBJ2-7; TRBD1 is a possible D gene (6 bases). CDR3 length equals 13 residues. The V end lost 6 bases, the J end lost 3 bases, and 12 bases lay between the germline ends. Germline V gene sequence: CDR1 MDHEN, CDR2 SYDVKM. The CDR3 spells CASRRGHVYEQYF. Here the CDR3 DNA reads TGTGCCAGCAGAAGGGGACACGTCTACGAGCAGTACTTC. Based on the CDR3 plus reference TRBV28 and TRBJ2-7, the full variable domain is DVKVTQSSRYLVKRTGEKVFLECVQDMDHENMFWYRQDPGLGLRLIYFSYDVKMKEKGDIPEGYSVSREKKERFSLILESASTNQTSMYLCASRRGHVYEQYFGPGTRLTVT.

This clonotype was picked up many times. This chain links TRBV29-1 with TRBJ1-1; D perhaps matches TRBD1 (6 bases). V was clipped by 6 bases and J by 1 base, with 12 bases between them. The CDR3 is 13 amino acids. Per germline, CDR1 SQVTM and CDR2 ANQGSEA. The CDR3 bases are TGCAGCGTCACCGGGGGCCCGAACACTGAAGCTTTCTTT. The encoded protein is CSVTGGPNTEAFF.

V is TRBV29-1 and J is TRBJ2-5; 7 bases fit TRBD1. V trimming: 5 bases; J trimming: 13 bases; junction bases outside the gene matches: 10. There are 11 residues in the CDR3. Germline loops: CDR1 SQVTM, CDR2 ANQGSEA. The CDR3 protein is CSVLPGQSGYF. DNA for the CDR3: TGCAGCGTTCTCCCGGGACAGTCAGGGTACTTC.

CDR3 coding DNA: TGCAGCGTTGCCGATTACTATGGCTACACCTTC. It translates to CSVADYYGYTF. This sequence joins TRBV29-1 and TRBJ1-2; D remains unclear. Per germline, CDR1 SQVTM and CDR2 ANQGSEA. The CDR3 spans 11 residues. V dropped 4 bases and J dropped 3 bases, with 6 bases sitting between them.

There are a few counts of this clonotype. The chain couples TRBV4-1 to TRBJ1-2, with 7 bases fitting TRBD1. J gave up 4 bases and V 0 bases, and 8 bases lay outside the gene matches. This CDR3 is 16 amino acids long. Germline V gene data show CDR1 as MGHRA and CDR2 as YSYEKL. The CDR3 spells CASSQDPKGAPYGYTF. The CDR3 DNA reads as TGCGCCAGCAGCCAAGATCCCAAGGGGGCGCCCTATGGCTACACCTTC.

The sample holds a few counts of this clonotype. This chain connects TRBV11-2 to TRBJ1-5; no clear D gene. The CDR3 runs to 14 residues. Germline V gene lookup returns CDR1 SGHAT and CDR2 FQNNGV. Trimming pared 7 bases from V and 7 bases from J, leaving 17 bases between. The CDR3 here is CASTPPGSEQPQHF. CDR3 sequence (DNA): TGTGCCAGCACCCCACCCGGGAGTGAACAGCCCCAGCATTTT.

This chain joins TRBV6-4 and TRBJ1-5; 8 nucleotides agree with TRBD1. J gave up 7 bases and V 5 bases, and 7 bases lay outside the gene matches. Germline CDR1 and CDR2: MRHNA and SNTAGT. This CDR3 has 14 amino acids. The CDR3 is CASSPGQEEQPQHF. DNA of the CDR3: TGTGCCAGCAGTCCGGGACAGGAGGAACAGCCCCAGCATTTT.

This clonotype was seen repeatedly, ten times or more. The rearrangement uses TRBV25-1 and TRBJ1-3; TRBD1 aligns across 7 bases. The germline V gene has CDR1 MGHDK and CDR2 SYGVNS. CDR3 length: 16 amino acids. After removal of 3 bases from V and 1 base from J, the junction contained 6 bases not matched to a gene. CDR3 in amino acids: CASSDSTGWSGNTIYF. In nucleotides, the CDR3 is TGTGCCAGCAGTGATTCGACAGGGTGGTCTGGAAACACCATATATTTT.

V gene TRBV29-1 combines with J gene TRBJ1-2, with 7 positions matching TRBD1. This CDR3 is built from 14 residues. V shed 3 bases and J 5 bases; nucleotides not matched to a gene: 9. In germline, CDR1 is SQVTM, CDR2 ANQGSEA. CDR3 residues: CSVDVTGALYGYTF. CDR3 in DNA: TGCAGCGTTGATGTTACAGGGGCATTATATGGCTACACCTTC.

The chain joins TRBV9 to TRBJ2-3; the D is unclear. V lost 3 bases to trimming and J lost 7 bases, with 9 bases between them. The CDR3 runs to 12 residues. CDR1 SGDLS and CDR2 YYNGEE come from the germline V gene. DNA for the CDR3: TGTGCCAGCAGCGCATCAAAAAATACGCAGTATTTT. Translating gives CASSASKNTQYF.

This clonotype was seen repeatedly, ten times or more. The chain couples TRBV20-1 to TRBJ1-1; 8 nucleotides align to TRBD1. Germline V gene sequence: CDR1 DFQATT, CDR2 SNEGSKA (reference sequence). V gave up 0 bases and J gave up 4 bases; unmatched junction bases: 7. The CDR3 contains 15 residues. CDR3 sequence reads: CSAREDNRGGTEAFF. In DNA, the CDR3 is TGCAGTGCTAGAGAAGATAACAGGGGGGGCACTGAAGCTTTCTTT.